This T cell receptor (beta chain) was sequenced for a study of CD8 T cells in Susac syndrome. Study-level results: Individuals included in the TCR sequencing and HLA analysis were acknowledged by the study to be relatively few in number.

Sequencing of TCR beta drew on CD8+ and CD4+ T cells from blood. Patients with Susac syndrome met diagnostic criteria that were recently defined for definite or probable disease. RNA in amounts of roughly 0.5 to 1 ug was reverse transcribed with random hexamers. Amplification of TCR beta CDR3 was carried out by immunoSEQ multiplex PCR, which covered 54 Vbeta and 13 Jbeta segments. TCRdb itself ran the immunoSEQ multiplex PCR reads through MiXCR, one entry per CDR3 protein. Here the sample spans 150,000 or so distinct CDR3 sequences, more than 85% being singletons. For this clonotype: Its antigen is not known.

V lost 5 bases and J lost 4, with 11 bases in between. The CDR3 sequence is 14 residues long. The chain couples TRBV12-3 or TRBV12-4 to TRBJ1-4, with TRBD1 as a possible D gene (5 bases). The origin of this receptor is a human donor with Susac syndrome. Sequencing was carried out using CD4+ T cells from PBMCs. The CDR3 sequence: CASSRTGVNEKLFF. DNA of the CDR3: TGTGCCAGCAGTCGGACGGGGGTTAATGAAAAACTGTTTTTT.